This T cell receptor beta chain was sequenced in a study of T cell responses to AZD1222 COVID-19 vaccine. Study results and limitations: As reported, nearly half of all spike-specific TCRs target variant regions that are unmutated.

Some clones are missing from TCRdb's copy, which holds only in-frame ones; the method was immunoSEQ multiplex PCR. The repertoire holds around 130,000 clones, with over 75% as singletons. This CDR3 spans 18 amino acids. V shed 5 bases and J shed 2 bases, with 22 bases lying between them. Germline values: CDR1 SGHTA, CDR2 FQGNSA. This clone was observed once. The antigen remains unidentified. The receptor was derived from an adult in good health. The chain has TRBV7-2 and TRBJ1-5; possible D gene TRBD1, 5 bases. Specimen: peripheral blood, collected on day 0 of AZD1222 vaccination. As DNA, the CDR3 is TGTGCCAGCAGCGAAAGGCCCGTAACTATGGGGGGCAATCAGCCCCAGCATTTT. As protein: CASSERPVTMGGNQPQHF.